This T cell receptor beta chain was sequenced in a study of T cell responses to AZD1222 COVID-19 vaccine. Analysis merged second doses at about 4 or about 12 weeks. Assay used: immunoSEQ multiplex PCR; TCRdb lists only in-frame clones, some missing. The sample records tens of thousands of clones, 75% to 90% being singletons. Study conclusions and caveats: Among vaccine-associated CD4 TCRs, coverage spanned spike, with dominance at 160-218 and 743-854. Clonal diversity was possibly underestimated; the donors were predominantly white British and more often female.

Points on this clone: Its antigen is unknown.

V was trimmed by 2 bases and J by 7 bases, leaving 4 bases between them. The CDR3 has 11 amino acids. Germline V gives CDR1 SEHNR, CDR2 FQNEAQ (reference sequence). The starting material was peripheral blood, obtained 28 days after the second AZD1222 dose. This receptor was taken from an adult who received the AZD1222 COVID-19 vaccine. V is TRBV7-9 and J is TRBJ2-3; unclear D gene. Here the CDR3 DNA reads TGTGCCAGCAGCTTATACCATACGCAGTATTTT. This sequence encodes CASSLYHTQYF. Drawing the rest from reference TRBV7-9 and TRBJ2-3, the complete variable domain is DTGVSQNPRHKITKRGQNVTFRCDPISEHNRLYWYRQTLGQGPEFLTYFQNEAQLEKSRLLSDRFSAERPKGSFSTLEIQRTEQGDSAMYLCASSLYHTQYFGPGTRLTVL.